This T cell receptor (beta chain) came from a study of shared clonotypes between healthy human individuals. Naive CD8 cells lacked CD45RO and underwent positive selection for CCR7, leaving out terminally differentiated effector memory CD45RA+ cells. The study, taken as a whole, reports: Sharing across four donors was highest in naive CD4 (around 5%) and lowest in memory CD8 (around 0.4%).

Genomic DNA (from each subset) was split evenly across several immunoSEQ plates. Profiling relied on immunoSEQ multiplex PCR, and the TCRdb table lists in-frame clones only, not all of them. The sample has some 1,900,000 clones; about 95% are singletons. Worth noting for this clone: Its antigen is still unknown.

The sample taken for sequencing was naive CD8+ T cells sorted from blood. This receptor was obtained from a man aged 18 to 30 in good health.

Here the CDR3 DNA reads TGTGCCAGCAGCTTAGGGGCAGGTGAGCAGTTCTTC. Amino acid sequence: CASSLGAGEQFF. V usage is TRBV7-6 and J usage is TRBJ2-1; no definite D call. The CDR3 is 12 residues long. CDR1 SGHVS and CDR2 FNYEAQ come from the germline V gene. Trimming stripped 1 base from V and 9 bases from J, with 7 bases between.